This T cell receptor (beta chain) was identified in a study of CD8+CD57+ T cells in acquired aplastic anemia (dated by TCRdb to 2017 to 2018). Describing the broader study: DNA extracted from sorted CD4+ and CD8+ cells had a mean of approximately 3.3 ug, with a range of 0.2 to 27.4 ug. A CD8+CD57+ expansion meant a frequency higher than the mean frequency seen in healthy subjects. General conclusions and limits of the study: About 30 CD8+ CDR3 sequences were found to be shared between patients and controls, but these sequences appeared to be highly expressed in patients and within the immunodominant clones of the patients. CD8+ Simpson's diversity did not differ significantly between patients and healthy controls (P=0.060).

In its sample, this clonotype was seen a few times. Its specific antigen is unknown. The junction does not match germline at one end; this may be a read error. Patients chosen for sequencing had shown expansion of CD8+CD57+ cells by flow cytometry. Severe acquired aplastic anemia was diagnosed in all patients according to International Study of Aplastic Anemia and Agranulocytosis and Camitta criteria. No patient had received any therapy when blood was sampled. In the study, sorted CD4+ and CD8+ blood T cells from patients with severe aplastic anemia and from healthy subjects underwent deep sequencing of TCR repertoires. In the USA, patient enrollment took place under clinicaltrials.gov protocols 00001620, 01623167, 00001397, 00071045, 00081523 and 00961064. Ficoll-Paque density gradient centrifugation was used to isolate peripheral blood mononuclear cells. Before DNA was extracted, CD4+ and CD8+ T cells were sorted using either FACS or magnetic beads.

Genomic DNA was used as template for profiling of TCR beta VDJ combinations and CDR3 sequences. An Illumina HiSeq 2000 was the platform used for TCR repertoire sequencing. Per the original workflow: TRBV/TRBJ rearrangement plots, CDR3 size and DJ length profiles, and Simpson's diversity index were used to assess repertoires. The most abundant DNA sequence in the deep sequencing data was taken as the immunodominant clone. CDR3 amino acid sequences were checked for sharing between subjects and were compared against published repertoires and the VDJdb database. The raw public data were reprocessed by TCRdb itself: fastp quality trimming at Q25, MiXCR clonotype calling, in-frame beta chains only. Each entry merges the rows of one CDR3 protein and shows their most common DNA and genes. V and J calls and clone size were set by TCRdb, not the authors. The sample profile shows about 120,000 distinct CDR3 sequences; about 50% of them were found once. The ten largest account for roughly 29% of the sample.

This clonotype originated in a human donor with aplastic anemia. Sequencing used sorted CD4+, CD8+, or CD8+CD57+ T cells (not recorded which) from PBMCs.

The DNA sequence follows: TGTGCCAGCAGTTATTACAATGAGCAGTTCTTC. This sequence encodes CASSYYNEQFF. The rearranged segments are TRBV10-3 and TRBJ2-1, with the D gene call left open. CDR1 ENHRY and CDR2 SYGVKD are derived from the germline V gene. Inclusive of the bounding cysteine and phenylalanine, the CDR3 is 11 residues long. Only CDR3 DNA remains: 33 bases, in frame from the first base.